The next 27 T cell receptor beta chains were all read from a single sample in a study of long-term antiretroviral therapy in people with HIV. Survey-level resolution applied to immunoSEQ assay v3.0. Libraries were prepared by immunoSEQ multiplex PCR; TCRdb keeps only in-frame clonotypes and omits some of them. The sample includes over 25,000 clones, roughly 98% of them seen just once. This material consisted of unsorted PBMCs, taken 7.6 years after starting antiretroviral therapy. The receptor source for this set is a man aged 25 to 45 with HIV.

This chain connects TRBV2 to TRBJ2-7; unclear D gene. CDR1 and CDR2 from the germline V gene are SNHLY and FYNNEI. Trimming removed 8 bases at V and 3 bases at J, with 8 bases between. The CDR3 is 11 amino acids. The CDR3 nucleotides are TGTGCCAGCCGATATAACTACGAGCAGTACTTC. Protein product: CASRYNYEQYF.

The V gene is TRBV11-2, the J gene TRBJ2-2; tentatively, D is TRBD1 or TRBD2 (5 bases each). This CDR3 comprises 16 residues. Germline V gene sequence: CDR1 SGHAT, CDR2 FQNNGV. Trimming shortened V by 4 bases and J by 3 bases, and 15 bases separated the two germline ends. The CDR3 region has the DNA TGTGCCAGCAGCTACAGATTGGGGACCGACACCGGGGAGCTGTTTTTT. Translation: CASSYRLGTDTGELFF.

CDR3 DNA sequence: TGCGCCAGCAGCCAAGATAGGTGGGGGGAATTGAACACTGAAGCTTTCTTT. Its translation: CASSQDRWGELNTEAFF. The chain links TRBV4-3 to TRBJ1-1; D might be TRBD1 (5 bases). The germline V and J ends were trimmed by 0 bases and 0 bases, with 14 bases remaining between them. Germline V CDR1 and CDR2: LGHNA, YSLEER. This CDR3 is 17 amino acids long.

This chain uses TRBV6-1 with TRBJ2-4; D possibly corresponds to TRBD2 (6 bases). This CDR3 has 14 residues. The germline V gene has CDR1 MNHNS and CDR2 SASEGT. V gave up 8 bases and J gave up 0 bases, with 11 bases separating them. In nucleotides, the CDR3 is TGTGCCAGCGAGGCGGGACTAGCCAAAAACATTCAGTACTTC. The encoded protein is CASEAGLAKNIQYF.

V and J are TRBV6-5 and TRBJ2-3, with TRBD1 matching over 7 bases. CDR3 length: 13 residues. CDR1 is MNHEY and CDR2 is SVGAGI in the germline V gene. The V and J ends lost 8 bases and 1 base, in that order; junction bases with no gene match: 3. The chain's CDR3 is CASRTGGTDTQYF. In DNA, the CDR3 is TGTGCCAGCCGTACAGGGGGCACAGATACGCAGTATTTT.

The chain joins TRBV10-3 to TRBJ2-1, with D uncertain. The germline CDR1 and CDR2 sequences are ENHRY and SYGVKD. The CDR3 is 19 residues long. V lost 4 bases and J lost 2, with 24 bases in between. CDR3 in DNA: TGTGCCATCAGTGGATTTGGGATGCAGTTCAGTAGGGCCTACAATGAGCAGTTCTTC. Amino acids: CAISGFGMQFSRAYNEQFF.

This rearrangement joins TRBV28 to TRBJ2-7, with D possibly matching TRBD1 (5 bases). Germline V lookup: CDR1 MDHEN, CDR2 SYDVKM. Trimming left V 5 bases short and J 5 bases short, with 22 bases between. CDR3 length: 16 residues. The CDR3 loop reads CASSPQGPQVNNEQYF. CDR3 DNA sequence: TGTGCCAGCAGTCCGCAGGGTCCCCAGGTAAACAACGAGCAGTACTTC.

The rearrangement links TRBV7-8 to TRBJ1-1, with a possible D match to TRBD1 (5 bases). V dropped 2 bases and J dropped 4 bases, with 14 bases sitting between them. Germline loops: CDR1 SGHVS, CDR2 FQNEAQ. This CDR3 comprises 15 residues. CDR3: CASSLISRAVTEAFF. CDR3 in DNA: TGTGCCAGCAGCTTAATCTCCAGGGCGGTCACTGAAGCTTTCTTT.

The chain is built from TRBV7-2 and TRBJ1-5; D ambiguous. V was cut by 4 bases and J by 7 bases, with 11 bases left in between. CDR1 SGHTA and CDR2 FQGNSA come from the germline V gene. This CDR3 spans 13 amino acids. CDR3 sequence reads: CASSSTFAQPQHF. The DNA for the CDR3 is TGTGCCAGCAGCTCCACCTTCGCCCAGCCCCAGCATTTT.

The J gene is TRBJ2-7, the V gene TRBV6-1; 7 positions agree with TRBD2. Unmatched junction bases numbered 10, after V lost 7 bases and J lost 7 bases. This CDR3 region has 13 residues. Germline loops: CDR1 MNHNS, CDR2 SASEGT. The CDR3 spells CASIERDSQEQYF. In DNA, the CDR3 is TGTGCCAGCATCGAGCGGGATTCCCAGGAGCAGTACTTC.

V and J are TRBV7-8 and TRBJ2-5; 7 bases agree with TRBD2. Germline V gene lookup returns CDR1 SGHVS and CDR2 FQNEAQ. CDR3 length: 14 residues. V shed 3 bases and J 5 bases; nucleotides not matched to a gene: 6. The CDR3 region has the DNA TGTGCCAGCAGCTTGGTAGCGGGTCCGGAGACCCAGTACTTC. It yields the protein CASSLVAGPETQYF.

This chain links TRBV6-6 with TRBJ1-2; no reliable D call. CDR3 size: 15 residues. Germline V gene data show CDR1 as MNHNY and CDR2 as SVGAGI (reference sequence). V dropped 5 bases and J dropped 4 bases, with 17 bases sitting between them. The CDR3 region has the DNA TGTGCCAGCAGTCCGCTCAGCGCGGCTTTCTATGGCTACACCTTC. Encoded protein: CASSPLSAAFYGYTF.

The CDR3 here is CASSTITGAVGQPQHF. DNA for the CDR3: TGTGCCAGTAGTACTATCACAGGGGCAGTGGGTCAGCCCCAGCATTTT. The J gene is TRBJ1-5, the V gene TRBV19; 7 bases match TRBD1. The CDR3 contains 16 residues. The germline V gene has CDR1 LNHDA and CDR2 SQIVND (reference sequence). The V segment lost 4 bases and the J segment 6 bases; nucleotides outside the gene matches: 12.

This rearrangement joins TRBV4-3 to TRBJ1-6; D is ambiguous. V lost 0 bases and J 7 bases, leaving 13 bases between the germline ends. The V gene's germline CDR1 is LGHNA and CDR2 YSLEER. CDR3 size: 16 residues. The CDR3, as DNA: TGCGCCAGCAGCCAAGATTTAGGCAGGTGGAATTCACCCCTCCACTTT. Translation gives CASSQDLGRWNSPLHF.

This chain uses TRBV7-2 with TRBJ1-1; no clear D gene. The CDR3 loop spans 16 amino acids. Germline lookup yields CDR1 SGHTA and CDR2 FQGNSA. The ends were cut back, 0 bases at V and 1 base at J, with 12 bases in the middle. CDR3 amino acids: CASSLALWQENTEAFF. CDR3 bases: TGTGCCAGCAGCTTAGCGCTATGGCAAGAGAACACTGAAGCTTTCTTT. The complete variable domain, with remaining parts taken from reference TRBV7-2 and TRBJ1-1, reads GAGVSQSPSNKVTEKGKDVELRCDPISGHTALYWYRQSLGQGLEFLIYFQGNSAPDKSGLPSDRFSAERTGGSVSTLTIQRTQQEDSAVYLCASSLALWQENTEAFFGQGTRLTVV.

V usage is TRBV5-1 and J usage is TRBJ2-5; the match to TRBD1 covers 9 bases. V gave up 0 bases and J gave up 3 bases; unmatched junction bases: 0. Germline V gene lookup returns CDR1 SGHRS and CDR2 YFSETQ. The CDR3 is made up of 14 amino acids. CDR3 in amino acids: CASSLGTGEETQYF. DNA for the CDR3: TGCGCCAGCAGCTTGGGGACAGGGGAAGAGACCCAGTACTTC.

CDR3 DNA: TGTGCCAGCAGCTGGGCCGGGGGCGAGCAGTACTTC. Its translation: CASSWAGGEQYF. The V gene is TRBV7-9, the J gene TRBJ2-7, with D possibly TRBD2 on 6 matching bases. Trimming pared 4 bases from V and 6 bases from J, leaving 10 bases between. There are 12 residues in the CDR3. Germline V CDR1 and CDR2: SEHNR, FQNEAQ (reference sequence).

The chain joins TRBV10-3 to TRBJ2-2; D gene uncertain. Between the trimmed V and J ends, which lost 11 bases and 6 bases, there was a span of 16 bases. Germline V gene data show CDR1 as ENHRY and CDR2 as SYGVKD. The CDR3 totals 13 residues. The CDR3 loop reads CAATGLGPGELFF. DNA of the CDR3: TGTGCCGCCACCGGATTGGGCCCCGGGGAGCTGTTTTTT.

This clone has only one observation. CDR3 amino acids: CASSQERVESTEAFF. CDR3 coding DNA: TGCGCCAGCAGCCAAGAGAGGGTCGAGAGCACTGAAGCTTTCTTT. The gene calls are TRBV4-3 and TRBJ1-1; D call uncertain. The CDR3 loop spans 15 amino acids. CDR1 LGHNA and CDR2 YSLEER come from the germline V gene. V gave up 0 bases and J gave up 4 bases, with 12 bases separating them.

The chain uses TRBV7-8 and TRBJ2-6, with a tentative D call TRBD2 (6 bases). Germline CDR1 is SGHVS and CDR2 is FQNEAQ. The V end lost 1 base, the J end lost 0 bases, and 16 bases lay between the germline ends. The CDR3 extends over 19 amino acids. CDR3 sequence: CASSLERVRGDSGANVLTF. CDR3 bases: TGTGCCAGCAGCTTAGAGCGGGTGCGGGGAGACTCTGGGGCCAACGTCCTGACTTTC.

Turning to this clone: The junction does not match germline at one end; this may be a read error. The J gene is TRBJ2-1, the V gene TRBV7-7; no definite D call. Per germline, CDR1 SSHAT and CDR2 FNYEAQ (reference sequence). There are 12 residues in the CDR3. The CDR3 is CASSFDGNEQFF. The CDR3 DNA follows: TGTGCTAGCAGCTTTGACGGCAATGAGCAGTTCTTC. The full variable domain, with the rest looked up from reference TRBV7-7 and TRBJ2-1, is GAGVSQSPRYKVTKRGQDVTLRCDPISSHATLYWYQQALGQGPEFLTYFNYEAQPDKSGLPSDRFSAERPEGSISTLTIQRTEQRDSAMYRCASSFDGNEQFFGPGTRLTVL.

This clone has a single count. V usage is TRBV5-6 and J usage is TRBJ1-5, with TRBD1 matching over 8 bases. CDR1 and CDR2 from the germline V gene are SGHDT and YYEEEE. This CDR3 contains 16 residues. V was pared by 0 bases and J by 5 bases, with 7 bases of the junction left unmatched. The CDR3 DNA reads TGTGCCAGCAGCTTGGCCCGAACAGGGGGTGATCAGCCCCAGCATTTT. This gives the protein CASSLARTGGDQPQHF.

The genes are TRBV4-2 and TRBJ2-3; TRBD1 agrees at 7 bases. The germline V gene encodes CDR1 LGHNA and CDR2 YNFKEQ. V lost 0 bases to trimming and J lost 0 bases; unmatched junction nucleotides: 12. The CDR3 has 19 amino acids. The CDR3 DNA sequence: TGTGCCAGCAGCCAAGAAAGACAGGGATACCCCCTTAGCACAGATACGCAGTATTTT. Its protein is CASSQERQGYPLSTDTQYF.

The chain recombines TRBV4-1 with TRBJ2-1, with D perhaps matching TRBD1 or TRBD2 (5 bases each). The germline CDR1 and CDR2 sequences are MGHRA and YSYEKL. There are 17 residues in the CDR3. V was trimmed by 1 base and J by 0 bases, leaving 13 bases between them. In DNA, the CDR3 is TGCGCCAGCAGCCAAGTGCCGGGGCCTAGCTCCTACAATGAGCAGTTCTTC. This gives the protein CASSQVPGPSSYNEQFF.

CDR3 sequence reads: CASSPRSTGGGQNTEAFF. CDR3 DNA sequence: TGTGCCAGCTCACCCCGTTCTACAGGGGGCGGTCAGAACACTGAAGCTTTCTTT. The V call is TRBV18, the J call TRBJ1-1; 9 bases line up with TRBD1. The V gene end was trimmed by 3 bases and the J gene end by 1 base; junction bases not matched to a gene: 12. Germline V CDR1 and CDR2: KGHSH, LQKENI. The CDR3 contains 18 residues.

The V and J genes are TRBV5-8 and TRBJ2-2; either TRBD1 or TRBD2 may fit D (6 bases each). The V end lost 10 bases, the J end lost 4 bases, and 20 bases lay between the germline ends. Germline CDR1 reads SGHTS; CDR2 reads YDEGEE. The length of the CDR3 is 15 residues. The CDR3 is CAGRQEGRGTGELFF. In DNA form, the CDR3 reads TGTGCCGGCCGACAGGAGGGCCGGGGCACCGGGGAGCTGTTTTTT.

The chain carries TRBV7-2 and TRBJ2-1; D uncertain. Looked up from germline, CDR1 is SGHTA and CDR2 is FQGNSA. Trimming left V 5 bases short and J 4 bases short, with 15 bases between. The CDR3 covers 15 residues. DNA of the CDR3: TGTGCCAGCAGCGCCTTTAAGGGCTCATACAATGAGCAGTTCTTC. Translating gives CASSAFKGSYNEQFF.